This T cell receptor (beta chain) was obtained from a study of human versus mouse CDR3 diversity and MHC coevolution. Some clones are missing from TCRdb's copy, which holds only in-frame ones; the method was immunoSEQ multiplex PCR. Counted here are tens of thousands of clones, just over 90% occurring once; the ten biggest clones make up 1.3% to 1.5%. The V gene end was trimmed by 5 bases and the J gene end by 7 bases; junction bases not matched to a gene: 9. This CDR3 contains 14 residues. Looked up from germline, CDR1 is KGHSH and CDR2 is LQKENI. The receptor's source is a person aged 30-69 years in good health. The chain couples TRBV18 to TRBJ1-2; TRBD1 aligns across 8 bases. The sequenced sample was naive CD4+ T cells from blood. Subset of the sample: CD45RO-negative CD62L-positive naive CD4 T cells. The CDR3: CASSSGQGGSGYTF. DNA for the CDR3: TGTGCCAGCTCATCCGGACAGGGCGGGAGTGGCTACACCTTC. The complete variable domain, with remaining parts taken from reference TRBV18 and TRBJ1-2, reads NAGVMQNPRHLVRRRGQEARLRCSPMKGHSHVYWYRQLPEEGLKFMVYLQKENIIDESGMPKERFSAEFPKEGPSILRIQQVVRGDSAAYFCASSSGQGGSGYTFGSGTRLTVV.